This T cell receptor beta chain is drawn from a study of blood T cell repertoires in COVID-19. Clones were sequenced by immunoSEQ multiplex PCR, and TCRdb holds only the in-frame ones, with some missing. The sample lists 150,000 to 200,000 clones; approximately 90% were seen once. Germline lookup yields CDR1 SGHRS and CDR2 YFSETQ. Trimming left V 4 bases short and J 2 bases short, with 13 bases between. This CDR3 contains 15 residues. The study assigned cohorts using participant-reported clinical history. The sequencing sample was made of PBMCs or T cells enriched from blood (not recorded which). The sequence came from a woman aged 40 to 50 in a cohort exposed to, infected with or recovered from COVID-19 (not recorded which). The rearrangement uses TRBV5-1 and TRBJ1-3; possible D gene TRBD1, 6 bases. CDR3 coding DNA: TGCGCCAGCAGCACGGAAGGGGGAACTGGAAACACCATATATTTT. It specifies CASSTEGGTGNTIYF.